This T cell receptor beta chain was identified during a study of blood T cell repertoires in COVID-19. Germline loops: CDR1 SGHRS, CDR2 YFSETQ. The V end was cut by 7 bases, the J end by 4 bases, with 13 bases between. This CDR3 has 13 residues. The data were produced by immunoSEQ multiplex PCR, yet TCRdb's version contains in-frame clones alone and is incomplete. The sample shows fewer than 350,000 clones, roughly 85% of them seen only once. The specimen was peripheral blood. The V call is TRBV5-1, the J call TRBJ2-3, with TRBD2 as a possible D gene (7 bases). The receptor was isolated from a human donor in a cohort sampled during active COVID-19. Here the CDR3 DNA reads TGCGCCAGCCTTAAGGGGGGGTCAGATACGCAGTATTTT. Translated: CASLKGGSDTQYF. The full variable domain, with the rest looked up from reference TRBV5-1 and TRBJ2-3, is KAGVTQTPRYLIKTRGQQVTLSCSPISGHRSVSWYQQTPGQGLQFLFEYFSETQRNKGNFPGRFSGRQFSNSRSEMNVSTLELGDSALYLCASLKGGSDTQYFGPGTRLTVL.